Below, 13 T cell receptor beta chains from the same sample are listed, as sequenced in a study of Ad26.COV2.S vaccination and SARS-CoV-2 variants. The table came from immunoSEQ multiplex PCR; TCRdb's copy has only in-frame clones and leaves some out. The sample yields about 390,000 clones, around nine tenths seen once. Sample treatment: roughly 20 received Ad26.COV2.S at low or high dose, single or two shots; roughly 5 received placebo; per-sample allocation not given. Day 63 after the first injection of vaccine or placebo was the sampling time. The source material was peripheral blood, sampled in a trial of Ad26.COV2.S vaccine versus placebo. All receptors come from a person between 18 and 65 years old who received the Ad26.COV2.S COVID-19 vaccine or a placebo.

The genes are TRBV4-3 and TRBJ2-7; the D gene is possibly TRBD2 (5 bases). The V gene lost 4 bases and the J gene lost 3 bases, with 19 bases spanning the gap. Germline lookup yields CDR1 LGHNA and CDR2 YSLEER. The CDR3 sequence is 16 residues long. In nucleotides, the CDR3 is TGCGCCAGCAGCCCAGGCGGCGTGGGCGGACTCTACGAGCAGTACTTC. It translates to CASSPGGVGGLYEQYF.

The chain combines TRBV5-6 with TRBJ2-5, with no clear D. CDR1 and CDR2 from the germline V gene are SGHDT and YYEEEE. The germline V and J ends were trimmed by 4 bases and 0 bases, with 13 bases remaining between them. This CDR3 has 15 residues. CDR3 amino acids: CASSPRVPNQETQYF. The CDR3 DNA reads TGTGCCAGCAGCCCGAGAGTGCCAAACCAAGAGACCCAGTACTTC. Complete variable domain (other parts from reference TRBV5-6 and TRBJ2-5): DAGVTQSPTHLIKTRGQQVTLRCSPKSGHDTVSWYQQALGQGPQFIFQYYEEEERQRGNFPDRFSGHQFPNYSSELNVNALLLGDSALYLCASSPRVPNQETQYFGPGTRLLVL.

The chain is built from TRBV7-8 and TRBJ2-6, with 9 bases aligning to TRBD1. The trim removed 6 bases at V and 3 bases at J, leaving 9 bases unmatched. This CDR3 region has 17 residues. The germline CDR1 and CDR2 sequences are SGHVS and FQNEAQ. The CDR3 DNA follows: TGTGCCAGCAGTCCCGGGACAGGGAGTTTTGGGGCCAACGTCCTGACTTTC. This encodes CASSPGTGSFGANVLTF.

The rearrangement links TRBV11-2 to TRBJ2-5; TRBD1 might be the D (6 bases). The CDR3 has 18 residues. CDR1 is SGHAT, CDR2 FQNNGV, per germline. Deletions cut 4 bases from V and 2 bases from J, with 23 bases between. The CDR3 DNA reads TGTGCCAGCAGCTCCCGATATCAATTAATAGGGGGACAAGAGACCCAGTACTTC. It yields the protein CASSSRYQLIGGQETQYF. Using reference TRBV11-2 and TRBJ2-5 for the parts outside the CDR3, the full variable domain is EAGVAQSPRYKIIEKRQSVAFWCNPISGHATLYWYQQILGQGPKLLIQFQNNGVVDDSQLPKDRFSAERLKGVDSTLKIQPAKLEDSAVYLCASSSRYQLIGGQETQYFGPGTRLLVL.

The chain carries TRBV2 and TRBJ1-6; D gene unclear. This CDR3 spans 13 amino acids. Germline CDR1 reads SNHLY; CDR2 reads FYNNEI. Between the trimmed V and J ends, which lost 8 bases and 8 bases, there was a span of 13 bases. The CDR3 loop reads CASSLGSHSPLHF. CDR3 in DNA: TGTGCCAGCTCACTAGGTAGTCATTCACCCCTCCACTTT.

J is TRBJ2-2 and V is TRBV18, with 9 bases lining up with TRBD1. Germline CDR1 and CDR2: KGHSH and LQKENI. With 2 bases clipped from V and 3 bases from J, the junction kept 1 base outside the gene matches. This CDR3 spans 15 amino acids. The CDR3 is CASSPRTGDTGELFF. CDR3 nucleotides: TGTGCCAGCTCACCAAGGACAGGGGACACCGGGGAGCTGTTTTTT.

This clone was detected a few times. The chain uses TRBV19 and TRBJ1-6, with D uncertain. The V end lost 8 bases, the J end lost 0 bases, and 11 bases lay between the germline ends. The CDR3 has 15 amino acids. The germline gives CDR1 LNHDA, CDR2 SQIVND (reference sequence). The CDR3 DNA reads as TGTGCCAGTTCCTTCGTGAGCTCCTATAATTCACCCCTCCACTTT. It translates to CASSFVSSYNSPLHF.

In DNA, the CDR3 is TGTGCCAGCAGTTCTAGCGGGGGGGCCCCCAATGAGCAGTTCTTC. Amino acids: CASSSSGGAPNEQFF. The chain combines TRBV6-5 with TRBJ2-1; the match to TRBD2 covers 12 bases. The V gene's germline CDR1 is MNHEY and CDR2 SVGAGI. With 4 bases clipped from V and 6 bases from J, the junction kept 4 bases outside the gene matches. The CDR3 sequence is 15 residues long.

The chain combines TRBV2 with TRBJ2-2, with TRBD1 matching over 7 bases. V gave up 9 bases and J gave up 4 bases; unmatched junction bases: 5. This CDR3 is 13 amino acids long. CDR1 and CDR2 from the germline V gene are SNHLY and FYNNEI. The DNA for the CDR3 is TGTGCCAGGACAGGGATGGGCACCGGGGAGCTGTTTTTT. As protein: CARTGMGTGELFF.

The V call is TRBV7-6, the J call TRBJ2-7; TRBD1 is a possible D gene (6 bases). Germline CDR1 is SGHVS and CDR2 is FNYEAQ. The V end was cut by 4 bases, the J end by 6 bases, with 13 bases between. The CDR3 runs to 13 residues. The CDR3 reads CASSSYRVAEQYF. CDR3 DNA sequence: TGTGCCAGCAGCTCCTACAGGGTAGCCGAGCAGTACTTC. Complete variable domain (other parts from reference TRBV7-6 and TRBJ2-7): GAGVSQSPRYKVTKRGQDVALRCDPISGHVSLYWYRQALGQGPEFLTYFNYEAQQDKSGLPNDRFSAERPEGSISTLTIQRTEQRDSAMYRCASSSYRVAEQYFGPGTRLTVT.

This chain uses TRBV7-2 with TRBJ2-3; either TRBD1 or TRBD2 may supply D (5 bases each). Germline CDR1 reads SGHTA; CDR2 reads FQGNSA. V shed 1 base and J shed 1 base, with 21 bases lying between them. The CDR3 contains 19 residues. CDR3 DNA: TGTGCCAGCAGCTTAGAGGGGTTCGAGGACTGGATGGGCACAGATACGCAGTATTTT. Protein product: CASSLEGFEDWMGTDTQYF.

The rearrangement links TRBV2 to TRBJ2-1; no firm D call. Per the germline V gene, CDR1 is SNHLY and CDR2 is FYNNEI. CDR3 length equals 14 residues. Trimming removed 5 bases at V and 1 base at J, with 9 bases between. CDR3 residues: CASSLGISYNEQFF. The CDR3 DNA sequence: TGTGCCAGCAGTCTGGGGATATCCTACAATGAGCAGTTCTTC.

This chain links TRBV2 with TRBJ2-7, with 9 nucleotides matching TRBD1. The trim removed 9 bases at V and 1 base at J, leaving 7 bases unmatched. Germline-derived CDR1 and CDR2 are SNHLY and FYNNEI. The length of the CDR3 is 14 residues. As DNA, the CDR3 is TGTGCCAGTATGGCCGGGACAGGGTCCTACGAGCAGTACTTC. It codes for CASMAGTGSYEQYF.